These 31 T cell receptor beta chains originate from one sample sequenced in a study of identifying expanded T cells in peripheral blood. The repertoire was sequenced with immunoSEQ multiplex PCR; TCRdb's copy has only in-frame clones and lacks some. The sample has roughly 100,000 clones; around 88% are singletons. The sample was blood. All receptors derive from a person aged 18 to 70 in good health.

CDR3 amino acids: CAISEYRGPEAFF. CDR3 in DNA: TGTGCCATCAGTGAGTACAGGGGTCCTGAAGCTTTCTTT. J is TRBJ1-1 and V is TRBV10-3; 7 bases align to TRBD1. This CDR3 is 13 amino acids long. Germline V gene lookup returns CDR1 ENHRY and CDR2 SYGVKD. Trimming at V came to 1 base and at J to 6 bases, leaving 2 bases not matched to a gene.

The V call is TRBV7-2, the J call TRBJ2-4, with D perhaps matching TRBD2 (6 bases). V was clipped by 2 bases and J by 1 base, with 12 bases between them. This CDR3 is 16 amino acids long. Germline V gene data show CDR1 as SGHTA and CDR2 as FQGNSA. The chain's CDR3 is CASSLIRGTAKNIQYF. In DNA, the CDR3 is TGTGCCAGCAGCTTAATTCGGGGGACCGCCAAAAACATTCAGTACTTC.

This clone turned up a few times. The J gene is TRBJ1-6, the V gene TRBV5-1; D gene unclear. Deletions cut 4 bases from V and 13 bases from J, with 21 bases between. Germline CDR1 and CDR2: SGHRS and YFSETQ. The CDR3 runs 15 residues. The CDR3 loop is CASSTYPAPIRPLHF. The CDR3 nucleotides read TGCGCCAGCAGCACATATCCTGCTCCCATTCGTCCCCTCCACTTT.

In DNA, the CDR3 is TGTGCCAGCAGCGCCGGACTAGCGGCCCAAGAGACCCAGTACTTC. Translation gives CASSAGLAAQETQYF. The chain recombines TRBV9 with TRBJ2-5, with 10 positions matching TRBD2. J was trimmed by 1 base and V by 3 bases; bases with no gene match: 3. The CDR3 loop spans 15 amino acids. Germline-derived CDR1 and CDR2 are SGDLS and YYNGEE.

The chain employs TRBV30 and TRBJ1-1; 7 bases match TRBD1. The CDR3 is made up of 16 amino acids. From germline, CDR1 is GTSNPN and CDR2 SVGIG (reference sequence). The J segment lost 6 bases and the V segment lost 3 bases, leaving 16 bases of the junction unmatched. CDR3 DNA: TGTGCCTGGAGGAGGGGGCGAGGTAAGGCGGGCCCTGAAGCTTTCTTT. It encodes CAWRRGRGKAGPEAFF. Combining the CDR3 with reference TRBV30 and TRBJ1-1 gives the whole variable domain SQTIHQWPATLVQPVGSPLSLECTVEGTSNPNLYWYRQAAGRGLQLLFYSVGIGQISSEVPQNLSASRPQDRQFILSSKKLLLSDSGFYLCAWRRGRGKAGPEAFFGQGTRLTVV.

The rearrangement uses TRBV7-9 and TRBJ1-1; D ambiguous. This CDR3 has 13 residues. V was trimmed by 1 base and J by 6 bases, leaving 9 bases between them. Germline values: CDR1 SEHNR, CDR2 FQNEAQ (reference sequence). The CDR3 DNA sequence: TGTGCCAGCAGCTTAGACGAGGGCGCTGAAGCTTTCTTT. Its protein product is CASSLDEGAEAFF.

The chain recombines TRBV2 with TRBJ2-4; tentative D call: TRBD2 (5 bases). Trimming left V 1 base short and J 0 bases short, with 7 bases between. There are 15 residues in the CDR3. The germline V gene encodes CDR1 SNHLY and CDR2 FYNNEI. The CDR3 region is CASSEGGLAKNIQYF. Here the CDR3 DNA reads TGTGCCAGCAGTGAAGGCGGGCTAGCCAAAAACATTCAGTACTTC.

To note about this clone: Its ends do not fully match the called genes, so a read error is possible. This chain connects TRBV20-1 to TRBJ2-3; D might be TRBD2 (5 bases). Germline V gene sequence: CDR1 DFQATT, CDR2 SNEGSKA (reference sequence). This CDR3 is built from 10 residues. In DNA form, the CDR3 reads TGCAGTGCTAGCGGTAATGGACTCGATTTT. Its protein product is CSASGNGLDF.

This rearrangement joins TRBV2 to TRBJ1-1, with D unclear. CDR3 length: 10 amino acids. Germline V CDR1 and CDR2: SNHLY, FYNNEI. V lost 8 bases and J lost 3, with 4 bases in between. The CDR3 loop is CASGDTEAFF. The CDR3 coding sequence is TGTGCCAGCGGAGACACTGAAGCTTTCTTT.

The rearrangement links TRBV5-4 to TRBJ2-7, with D possibly called TRBD1 or TRBD2 (5 bases each). V lost 4 bases to trimming and J lost 0 bases, with 14 bases between them. The germline gives CDR1 SGHNT, CDR2 YYREEE (reference sequence). The CDR3 has 15 residues. The CDR3 spells CASSESGTSSYEQYF. CDR3 sequence (DNA): TGTGCCAGCAGCGAATCCGGGACGAGCTCCTACGAGCAGTACTTC.

The genes are TRBV18 and TRBJ1-6, with unresolved D. CDR1 is KGHSH and CDR2 is LQKENI in the germline V gene. The CDR3 extends over 15 amino acids. The ends were cut back, 6 bases at V and 5 bases at J, with 14 bases in the middle. This CDR3 reads CASSLGAGNNSPLHF. In DNA form, the CDR3 reads TGTGCCAGCTCCCTTGGAGCAGGCAATAATTCACCCCTCCACTTT.

The CDR3 sequence is CASKGNSPLHF. The CDR3, as DNA: TGTGCCAGCAAGGGTAATTCACCCCTCCACTTT. The chain is built from TRBV28 and TRBJ1-6; D is undetermined. CDR1 is MDHEN, CDR2 SYDVKM, per germline. V lost 7 bases to trimming and J lost 6 bases, with 4 bases between them. This CDR3 has 11 amino acids.

This chain connects TRBV29-1 to TRBJ2-7; D is perhaps TRBD1 (5 bases). V lost 5 bases and J lost 1, with 15 bases in between. The germline CDR1 and CDR2 sequences are SQVTM and ANQGSEA. The CDR3 consists of 14 residues. CDR3: CSVLLQVGSYEQYF. The CDR3 region has the DNA TGCAGCGTTTTATTACAGGTGGGATCCTACGAGCAGTACTTC.

With regard to this clone: Possible read error: a much larger clone is one base away. The chain recombines TRBV27 with TRBJ1-5; the D gene is possibly TRBD1 (5 bases). Looked up from germline, CDR1 is MNHEY and CDR2 is SMNVEV (reference sequence). The CDR3 length is 16 residues. V was clipped by 6 bases and J by 2 bases, with 17 bases between them. In DNA form, the CDR3 reads TGTGCCAGCAGCCGAAGGGGATCCCAGGGCAATCAGCCCCAGCATTTT. It encodes CASSRRGSQGNQPQHF.

The J gene is TRBJ2-2, the V gene TRBV10-2; perhaps D is TRBD1 or TRBD2 (5 bases each). The V gene lost 6 bases and the J gene lost 0 bases, with 14 bases spanning the gap. Germline CDR1 WSHSY, CDR2 SAAADI. The CDR3 extends over 16 amino acids. CDR3 sequence (DNA): TGCGCCAGCAGGAAGAGGGACCTTTCGAACACCGGGGAGCTGTTTTTT. Amino acid sequence: CASRKRDLSNTGELFF.

This clone came up a few times. The chain links TRBV19 to TRBJ1-6, with 9 bases that match TRBD1. This CDR3 region has 15 residues. V was clipped by 4 bases and J by 9 bases; unmatched bases: 7. Germline CDR1 is LNHDA and CDR2 is SQIVND (reference sequence). CDR3 loop: CASSNNRDRASPLHF. CDR3 coding DNA: TGTGCCAGTAGTAACAACCGGGACAGGGCTTCACCCCTCCACTTT.

The V call is TRBV28, the J call TRBJ2-1; TRBD2 agrees at 12 bases. The CDR3 length is 14 residues. V shed 7 bases and J 7 bases; nucleotides not matched to a gene: 5. CDR1 is MDHEN and CDR2 is SYDVKM in the germline V gene. CDR3 sequence: CASTGTSGWNEQFF. CDR3 nucleotide sequence: TGTGCCAGCACTGGGACTAGCGGGTGGAATGAGCAGTTCTTC.

J is TRBJ1-1 and V is TRBV7-6; D gene uncertain. Germline values: CDR1 SGHVS, CDR2 FNYEAQ. V was shortened by 5 bases and J by 3 bases, with 10 bases between the two germline ends. The CDR3 is made up of 13 amino acids. The CDR3 region has the DNA TGTGCCAGCAGCCTAAACGTGGACACTGAAGCTTTCTTT. It encodes CASSLNVDTEAFF.

The sample holds one count of this clone. This chain connects TRBV7-2 to TRBJ2-3; TRBD2 aligns across 8 bases. J was trimmed by 2 bases and V by 7 bases; bases with no gene match: 5. Germline-derived CDR1 and CDR2 are SGHTA and FQGNSA. CDR3 size: 14 residues. CDR3 amino acids: CASTPGGHTDTQYF. The CDR3 DNA follows: TGTGCCAGCACCCCGGGGGGGCACACAGATACGCAGTATTTT. The full variable domain, completed using reference TRBV7-2 and TRBJ2-3, is GAGVSQSPSNKVTEKGKDVELRCDPISGHTALYWYRQSLGQGLEFLIYFQGNSAPDKSGLPSDRFSAERTGGSVSTLTIQRTQQEDSAVYLCASTPGGHTDTQYFGPGTRLTVL.

This clone was found a few times. The rearrangement links TRBV19 to TRBJ2-2, with no clear D. The CDR3 is made up of 16 amino acids. Germline CDR1 is LNHDA and CDR2 is SQIVND (reference sequence). Trimming took 3 bases from V and 5 from J, leaving 16 bases between them. CDR3 loop: CASSIGHRIGTGELFF. The CDR3 DNA reads TGTGCCAGTAGTATCGGCCACCGTATCGGGACCGGGGAGCTGTTTTTT. Based on the CDR3 plus reference TRBV19 and TRBJ2-2, the full variable domain is DGGITQSPKYLFRKEGQNVTLSCEQNLNHDAMYWYRQDPGQGLRLIYYSQIVNDFQKGDIAEGYSVSREKKESFPLTVTSAQKNPTAFYLCASSIGHRIGTGELFFGEGSRLTVL.

V gene TRBV7-9 combines with J gene TRBJ2-5; TRBD1 matches at 12 bases. CDR1 is SEHNR and CDR2 is FQNEAQ in the germline V gene (reference sequence). With V trimmed by 5 bases and J by 5 bases, 12 bases remained unmatched. CDR3 length: 17 residues. The CDR3 region has the DNA TGTGCCAGCAGCGAGCGGTGGGGACAGGGGGCATGGGAGACCCAGTACTTC. It is translated as CASSERWGQGAWETQYF.

The DNA for the CDR3 is TGCGCCAGCAGCCAGAGGGGGGACCCGGGGAGCAATCAGCCCCAGCATTTT. Its protein product is CASSQRGDPGSNQPQHF. The rearrangement links TRBV4-1 to TRBJ1-5, with a tentative D call TRBD1 (6 bases). The germline gives CDR1 MGHRA, CDR2 YSYEKL. The V end was cut by 3 bases, the J end by 1 base, with 16 bases between. The CDR3 runs 17 residues.

This chain links TRBV7-8 with TRBJ2-1; the D call may be TRBD1 or TRBD2 (5 bases each). This CDR3 is 18 amino acids long. V was pared by 4 bases and J by 4 bases, with 23 bases between. Germline V CDR1 and CDR2: SGHVS, FQNEAQ. For the CDR3, the DNA is TGTGCCAGCAGCTACTCCGTGGGGACCCTGGGGCTTTACAATGAGCAGTTCTTC. It is translated as CASSYSVGTLGLYNEQFF.

The J gene is TRBJ1-3, the V gene TRBV7-9, with D perhaps TRBD1 (5 bases). Trimming took 5 bases from V and 0 from J, leaving 14 bases between them. This CDR3 spans 16 amino acids. The germline gives CDR1 SEHNR, CDR2 FQNEAQ (reference sequence). CDR3 amino acids: CASSPGGTTSGNTIYF. CDR3 nucleotide sequence: TGTGCCAGCAGCCCCGGAGGGACCACCTCTGGAAACACCATATATTTT.

This chain joins TRBV19 and TRBJ2-2; 11 nucleotides align to TRBD2. The V gene's germline CDR1 is LNHDA and CDR2 SQIVND (reference sequence). There are 15 residues in the CDR3. The J segment lost 2 bases and the V segment lost 6 bases, leaving 2 bases of the junction unmatched. CDR3 sequence: CASRRLAGNTGELFF. The CDR3 DNA reads as TGTGCCAGTAGGAGACTAGCGGGAAACACCGGGGAGCTGTTTTTT.

The genes are TRBV15 and TRBJ2-5, with 7 bases lining up with TRBD1. V gave up 3 bases and J gave up 2 bases; unmatched junction bases: 3. The CDR3 runs 14 residues. The germline V gene encodes CDR1 LNHNV and CDR2 YYDKDF (reference sequence). The CDR3 nucleotides read TGTGCCACCAGCAGCCTACAGGGGCAAGAGACCCAGTACTTC. Protein sequence: CATSSLQGQETQYF.

The chain carries TRBV30 and TRBJ1-1; D gene unclear. Trimming removed 4 bases at V and 2 bases at J, with 11 bases between. This CDR3 is 13 amino acids long. The germline CDR1 and CDR2 sequences are GTSNPN and SVGIG (reference sequence). The CDR3 loop reads CAWIGTINTEAFF. In nucleotides, the CDR3 is TGTGCCTGGATAGGAACTATTAACACTGAAGCTTTCTTT.

The chain links TRBV5-1 to TRBJ1-6, with D maybe TRBD1 (6 bases). The germline V and J ends were trimmed by 3 bases and 10 bases, with 17 bases remaining between them. Germline assignment: CDR1 SGHRS and CDR2 YFSETQ. This CDR3 contains 15 residues. For the CDR3, the DNA is TGCGCCAGCAGCTGGGGTACTACAGGGTTCTCACCCCTCCACTTT. Protein: CASSWGTTGFSPLHF.

V gene TRBV2 combines with J gene TRBJ1-2; D gene unclear. This CDR3 is 12 amino acids long. CDR1 and CDR2 (germline): SNHLY, FYNNEI. Trimming took 5 bases from V and 4 from J, leaving 8 bases between them. The CDR3 nucleotides are TGTGCCAGCAGTCAAGGAGTCTATGGCTACACCTTC. Its protein is CASSQGVYGYTF.

This clone came up a few times. The rearrangement joins TRBV5-5 to TRBJ1-1; D is ambiguous. The CDR3 totals 13 residues. CDR1 is SGHKS, CDR2 YYEKEE, per germline (reference sequence). V gave up 3 bases and J gave up 1 base, with 7 bases separating them. The CDR3 sequence is CASSWEQNTEAFF. Written as DNA, the CDR3 is TGTGCCAGCAGCTGGGAACAGAACACTGAAGCTTTCTTT.

Only a few counts were recorded for this clone. This rearrangement joins TRBV14 to TRBJ1-6; D not certain. The length of the CDR3 is 13 residues. Germline V gene sequence: CDR1 SGHDN, CDR2 FVKESK. V shed 0 bases and J shed 9 bases, with 6 bases lying between them. This chain's CDR3 is CASSQDLGSPLHF. For the CDR3, the DNA is TGTGCCAGCAGCCAAGATCTTGGTTCACCCCTCCACTTT.